The clone carrying this T cell receptor beta chain was seen a few times. What it binds is not known. Trimming took 7 bases from V and 0 from J, leaving 9 bases between them. The length of the CDR3 is 12 residues. The germline V gene encodes CDR1 SQVTM and CDR2 ANQGSEA. The sample originates from a study of blood T cells in healthy people across ages. Through a sample-barcoded 5' primer and a J-beta primer mix, a second PCR was run for roughly 6 to 11 cycles. Each CDR3 protein is one row after TCRdb ran MiXCR on the 5' RACE reads. In the table there are roughly 1.5 million distinct CDR3 sequences, 40% to 45% of which are singletons. General study points: Naive and antigen-experienced cells could not be conclusively compared, given unsorted PBMCs. Versus aged donors, long-lived donors had higher diversity and more naive CD4+ cells.

The clonotype comes from a woman under 30 in good health. The chain is built from TRBV29-1 and TRBJ1-1; D is unclear. Sample: blood. CDR3 nucleotide sequence: TGCAGCGCGTGGAAGATGAACACTGAAGCTTTCTTT. Protein: CSAWKMNTEAFF.